A single sample gave rise to the 5 T cell receptor beta chains below, sequenced in a study of CD8+ T cells in alopecia areata. The authors extracted RNA and reverse transcribed it into cDNA as the sequencing template. The assay was immunoSEQ multiplex PCR, and TCRdb's table has in-frame clones only and misses some. This sample yields 110,000 or so clones, of which 58% are seen a single time; nearly 30% belongs to the top ten. Described treatment: oral pan-JAK inhibitor, 5-10 mg twice daily. Specimen: CD8+ T cells sorted from blood, collected at week 4, from a patient treated with tofacitinib. These receptors all come from a human donor with alopecia areata.

The CDR3 bases are TGTGCCAGCAGTGATGCAGGGGCGCGTTTCAATCAGCCCCAGCATTTT. It is translated as CASSDAGARFNQPQHF. This chain joins TRBV2 and TRBJ1-5; maybe TRBD1 (6 bases). Germline CDR1 reads SNHLY; CDR2 reads FYNNEI. The CDR3 runs to 16 residues. The V gene lost 3 bases and the J gene lost 3 bases, with 15 bases spanning the gap. Variable domain in full (rest from reference TRBV2 and TRBJ1-5): EPEVTQTPSHQVTQMGQEVILRCVPISNHLYFYWYRQILGQKVEFLVSFYNNEISEKSEIFDDQFSVERPDGSNFTLKIRSTKLEDSAMYFCASSDAGARFNQPQHFGDGTRLSIL.

V and J are TRBV9 and TRBJ1-2; 9 bases align to TRBD1. Germline V CDR1 and CDR2: SGDLS, YYNGEE. The CDR3 is 17 residues long. Trimming at V came to 0 bases and at J to 5 bases, leaving 11 bases not matched to a gene. The CDR3 DNA follows: TGTGCCAGCAGCGTAGAAATACAGGGGGCGAATCTTTATGGCTACACCTTC. Encoded protein: CASSVEIQGANLYGYTF.

The V gene is TRBV29-1, the J gene TRBJ2-3; D is unclear. V gave up 5 bases and J gave up 4 bases, with 10 bases separating them. CDR3 size: 12 residues. Germline CDR1 reads SQVTM; CDR2 reads ANQGSEA. The CDR3 loop reads CSVPRAPDTQYF. The CDR3 nucleotides are TGCAGCGTTCCAAGGGCCCCAGATACGCAGTATTTT.

The V call is TRBV4-3, the J call TRBJ1-6; tentative D call: TRBD1 (6 bases). V was pared by 0 bases and J by 6 bases, with 12 bases between. CDR1 LGHNA and CDR2 YSLEER come from the germline V gene. The CDR3 consists of 16 residues. Here the CDR3 DNA reads TGCGCCAGCAGCCAAGACTCGACAGGACTTAATTCACCCCTCCACTTT. This gives the protein CASSQDSTGLNSPLHF.

V usage is TRBV30 and J usage is TRBJ2-1, with D uncertain. The ends were cut back, 0 bases at V and 4 bases at J, with 10 bases in the middle. CDR3 length: 14 amino acids. Germline values: CDR1 GTSNPN, CDR2 SVGIG (reference sequence). This CDR3 is CAWSVPADYNEQFF. The DNA of the CDR3 is TGTGCCTGGAGTGTGCCAGCTGATTACAATGAGCAGTTCTTC.